The rows below give T cell receptor beta chains drawn from one sample of a study of T cell responses to AZD1222 COVID-19 vaccine. Clones were sequenced by immunoSEQ multiplex PCR, and TCRdb holds only the in-frame ones, with some missing. The sample holds about 120,000 clones, approximately 90% seen once. Sequences were derived from peripheral blood, sampled 28 days after the second AZD1222 dose. Receptors were obtained from an adult who received the AZD1222 COVID-19 vaccine. Each CDR3 is given with its conserved first and last residue. D genes are given only for firm matches. Clone size appears in some rows only: once, few, many, or a class for an expanded clone.

v_gene,d_gene,j_gene,abundance,CDR3aa,CDR3nt
TRBV9,-,TRBJ2-1,-,CASSLPGGQDNEQFF,TGTGCCAGCAGCCTCCCCGGGGGGCAAGACAATGAGCAGTTCTTC
TRBV5-6,-,TRBJ2-7,-,CASSLRGSPLEQYF,TGTGCCAGCAGCTTGAGGGGGAGCCCCCTCGAGCAGTACTTC
TRBV5-4,TRBD2,TRBJ2-3,once,CASSLSSSGNSDTQYF,TGTGCCAGCAGCTTGTCTTCTAGCGGGAACTCAGATACGCAGTATTTT
TRBV6-2/TRBV6-3,-,TRBJ1-5,-,CASSYLSLNLSNQPQHF,TGTGCCAGCAGTTACCTTAGCCTGAATTTGTCCAATCAGCCCCAGCATTTT
TRBV27,TRBD2,TRBJ2-7,few,CASSDLTGLAYEQYF,TGTGCCAGCAGTGACCTCACTGGACTAGCCTACGAGCAGTACTTC
TRBV7-9,-,TRBJ1-5,-,CASSLDGFNQPQHF,TGTGCCAGCAGCTTGGACGGATTCAATCAGCCCCAGCATTTT
TRBV7-9,TRBD1,TRBJ2-7,-,CASSPHPGTGVSYEQYF,TGTGCCAGCAGCCCCCACCCGGGGACAGGGGTTTCCTACGAGCAGTACTTC
TRBV28,-,TRBJ1-2,-,CASSLRANYGYTF,TGTGCCAGCAGTTTGCGAGCTAACTATGGCTACACCTTC
TRBV7-5,-,TRBJ1-2,-,CARSRTHGTKNGYTF,TGTGCCAGAAGTCGTACTCACGGGACAAAGAATGGCTACACCTTC
TRBV15,TRBD2,TRBJ2-3,-,CATSGVGGLAGRTDTQYF,TGTGCCACCAGCGGGGTGGGGGGCCTAGCGGGACGCACAGATACGCAGTATTTT
TRBV7-2,TRBD1,TRBJ1-1,few,CASSQGAYTEAFF,TGTGCCAGCAGTCAGGGGGCGTACACTGAAGCTTTCTTT
TRBV9,-,TRBJ2-5,-,CASSVGSVGGETQYF,TGTGCCAGCAGCGTAGGATCGGTGGGGGGAGAGACCCAGTACTTC
TRBV6-2/TRBV6-3,TRBD1,TRBJ1-5,-,CASSGQGYQPQHF,TGTGCCAGCAGTGGACAGGGATATCAGCCCCAGCATTTT
TRBV4-3,-,TRBJ2-1,-,CASSQGWTDSYNEQFF,TGCGCCAGCAGCCAAGGCTGGACAGATTCCTACAATGAGCAGTTCTTC
TRBV28,-,TRBJ2-7,-,CASSSAGQTHEQYF,TGTGCCAGCAGTTCAGCGGGACAGACCCACGAGCAGTACTTC
TRBV3-1/TRBV3-2,TRBD2,TRBJ2-2,-,CASSQVGLAVNTGELFF,TGTGCCAGCAGCCAAGTGGGGCTAGCGGTGAACACCGGGGAGCTGTTTTTT
TRBV9,-,TRBJ2-1,-,CASSPPGGPNEQFF,TGTGCCAGCAGCCCCCCTGGAGGGCCCAATGAGCAGTTCTTC
TRBV7-9,-,TRBJ2-1,-,CASSLDPLGGEQFF,TGTGCCAGCAGCTTAGATCCCCTCGGAGGTGAGCAGTTCTTC
TRBV6-5,TRBD1,TRBJ1-5,-,CAKTGGTSNQPQHF,TGTGCCAAAACAGGGGGGACGAGCAATCAGCCCCAGCATTTT
TRBV24-1,TRBD1,TRBJ2-7,-,CATSSGQGAWEQYF,TGTGCCACCAGTTCGGGACAGGGGGCGTGGGAGCAGTACTTC
TRBV2,TRBD1,TRBJ1-4,once,CASHPTGATNEKLFF,TGTGCCAGCCACCCCACAGGGGCAACTAATGAAAAACTGTTTTTT
TRBV12-2,-,TRBJ1-1,-,CASRPTINTEAFF,TGTGCAAGTCGCCCCACCATAAACACTGAAGCTTTCTTT
TRBV10-3,-,TRBJ1-5,-,CAIQGDSNQPQHF,TGTGCCATCCAGGGAGATAGCAATCAGCCCCAGCATTTT
TRBV4-2,-,TRBJ2-5,-,CASSVGGLQETQYF,TGTGCCAGCAGTGTAGGGGGACTACAAGAGACCCAGTACTTC
TRBV19,TRBD2,TRBJ2-3,-,CASSIEGLAADTQYF,TGTGCCAGTAGTATAGAGGGACTAGCCGCAGATACGCAGTATTTT
TRBV11-3,TRBD1,TRBJ2-7,-,CASSLAGGREQYF,TGTGCCAGCAGCTTGGCAGGGGGTCGGGAGCAGTACTTC
TRBV4-1,-,TRBJ1-1,-,CASSLGRNTEAFF,TGCGCCAGCAGCCTCGGGAGGAACACTGAAGCTTTCTTT
TRBV25-1,-,TRBJ2-2,-,CASSVGENTGELFF,TGTGCCAGCAGTGTAGGGGAGAACACCGGGGAGCTGTTTTTT
TRBV2,TRBD2,TRBJ2-5,-,CASSEEAGGETQYF,TGTGCCAGCAGTGAGGAGGCGGGAGGGGAGACCCAGTACTTC
TRBV5-1,-,TRBJ2-1,once,CASSLNNREYNEQFF,TGCGCCAGCAGCTTAAATAACAGGGAGTACAATGAGCAGTTCTTC
TRBV19,-,TRBJ2-3,-,CASSIGGGHTDTQYF,TGTGCCAGTAGTATAGGGGGGGGGCACACAGATACGCAGTATTTT
TRBV3-1/TRBV3-2,TRBD2,TRBJ2-1,once,CASSRSGGAYNEQFF,TGTGCCAGCAGCCGTAGCGGGGGGGCCTACAATGAGCAGTTCTTC
TRBV7-7,-,TRBJ1-5,-,CASSFRDGNQPQHF,TGTGCTAGCAGCTTCCGGGACGGAAATCAGCCCCAGCATTTT
TRBV15,-,TRBJ2-1,-,CATSRGTEDEQFF,TGTGCCACCAGCAGAGGGACCGAAGATGAGCAGTTCTTC
TRBV7-2,-,TRBJ2-7,-,CASSLDYRGRYEQYF,TGTGCCAGCAGCTTAGACTATCGGGGTCGCTACGAGCAGTACTTC
TRBV10-3,-,TRBJ2-7,-,CAISEPASSHYEQYF,TGTGCCATCAGTGAGCCGGCTAGTTCGCACTACGAGCAGTACTTC
TRBV3-1/TRBV3-2,-,TRBJ2-5,-,CASTKGPLGETQYF,TGTGCCAGCACTAAAGGCCCGTTAGGAGAGACCCAGTACTTC
TRBV27,TRBD1,TRBJ1-2,-,CASSFRDRGQNGYTF,TGTGCCAGCAGTTTCCGGGACAGGGGGCAGAATGGCTACACCTTC
TRBV30,-,TRBJ2-7,-,CAWSGEVFLGDRAYEQYF,TGTGCCTGGAGTGGAGAGGTATTTTTAGGGGACCGAGCCTACGAGCAGTACTTC
TRBV11-2,TRBD2,TRBJ2-1,-,CASSLILAGSEQFF,TGTGCCAGCAGCTTAATACTAGCGGGTAGTGAGCAGTTCTTC